This record concerns one T cell receptor (beta chain) sequence. What it recognizes is unknown. The PCR used 60 Vbeta and 13 Jbeta primers. Clones were sequenced by immunoSEQ multiplex PCR, and TCRdb holds only the in-frame ones, with some missing. The sample has around 64,000 clones, just over 85% seen once. The data were obtained in a study of cytomegalovirus exposure and HLA in healthy donors. The study's findings and limits: Later analysis associated a missense DCLRE1C variant with TCR beta V- and J-gene trimming. It was assumed in the presence/absence analyses that sequencing depth was roughly uniform across donors. The study had only CMV serostatus as immune exposure information.

Donors had nominal health at sampling but likely had unrecorded immune exposures. This CDR3 comprises 13 residues. CDR1 MNHEY and CDR2 SVGAGI come from the germline V gene. V was clipped by 3 bases and J by 1 base, with 6 bases between them. Sequencing used PBMCs. The chain couples TRBV6-5 to TRBJ1-1; D unclear. The source is a woman between 25 and 40 years old in good health and CMV-seronegative. The chain's CDR3 is CASSYNRNTEAFF. The DNA of the CDR3 is TGTGCCAGCAGTTATAATCGGAACACTGAAGCTTTCTTT.